These 10 T cell receptor beta chains originate from one sample sequenced in a study of cytomegalovirus exposure and HLA in healthy donors. Vbeta (60) and Jbeta (13) primers were used in the PCR. Profiled with immunoSEQ multiplex PCR; TCRdb holds only in-frame clones, not every one. The table records roughly 150,000 clones, roughly 85% of them present only once. Sequencing input: PBMCs. These receptors all stem from a male donor in good health and CMV-seropositive.

This chain joins TRBV30 and TRBJ2-1, with a tentative D call TRBD2 (6 bases). Deletions cut 3 bases from V and 2 bases from J, with 8 bases between. Germline assignment: CDR1 GTSNPN and CDR2 SVGIG (reference sequence). The CDR3 loop spans 13 amino acids. This CDR3 reads CAWSPGAYNEQFF. Written as DNA, the CDR3 is TGTGCCTGGAGCCCGGGGGCCTACAATGAGCAGTTCTTC.

V is TRBV5-8 and J is TRBJ2-7; no clear D gene. This CDR3 contains 15 residues. Trimming took 0 bases from V and 4 from J, leaving 14 bases between them. Germline CDR1 is SGHTS and CDR2 is YDEGEE. CDR3 amino acids: CASSLVSSYGYEQYF. CDR3 sequence (DNA): TGTGCCAGCAGCTTGGTTTCCTCGTACGGGTACGAGCAGTACTTC.

V usage is TRBV7-9 and J usage is TRBJ1-1; 7 bases line up with TRBD1. The ends lost 5 bases at V and 3 bases at J; junction bases unmatched: 9. From germline, CDR1 is SEHNR and CDR2 FQNEAQ (reference sequence). The CDR3 totals 15 residues. The CDR3: CASSLEQGPYTEAFF. CDR3 bases: TGTGCCAGCAGCCTCGAACAGGGGCCGTACACTGAAGCTTTCTTT.

The chain links TRBV30 to TRBJ1-5; D is perhaps TRBD1 (5 bases). This CDR3 has 13 residues. Germline assignment: CDR1 GTSNPN and CDR2 SVGIG (reference sequence). The V gene lost 5 bases and the J gene lost 3 bases, with 11 bases spanning the gap. CDR3 sequence reads: CAWSKGYNQPQHF. The CDR3 bases are TGTGCCTGGTCGAAGGGGTACAATCAGCCCCAGCATTTT. Complete variable domain (other parts from reference TRBV30 and TRBJ1-5): SQTIHQWPATLVQPVGSPLSLECTVEGTSNPNLYWYRQAAGRGLQLLFYSVGIGQISSEVPQNLSASRPQDRQFILSSKKLLLSDSGFYLCAWSKGYNQPQHFGDGTRLSIL.

The chain recombines TRBV9 with TRBJ2-3, with 8 bases that match TRBD2. The CDR3 sequence is 16 residues long. V lost 3 bases and J lost 1; bases outside the gene matches: 7. CDR1 and CDR2 (germline): SGDLS, YYNGEE. CDR3 DNA: TGTGCCAGCAGCGGTGAACGGGGGGGACGCACAGATACGCAGTATTTT. Its translation: CASSGERGGRTDTQYF.

The chain is built from TRBV5-1 and TRBJ1-2; D gene unclear. The CDR3 runs to 14 residues. Germline V gene data show CDR1 as SGHRS and CDR2 as YFSETQ. The V and J ends lost 7 bases and 4 bases respectively, with 17 bases between them. CDR3: CASRYPGSFYGYTF. Here the CDR3 DNA reads TGCGCCAGCCGGTACCCGGGATCCTTCTATGGCTACACCTTC. The full variable domain, its missing parts supplied by reference TRBV5-1 and TRBJ1-2, is KAGVTQTPRYLIKTRGQQVTLSCSPISGHRSVSWYQQTPGQGLQFLFEYFSETQRNKGNFPGRFSGRQFSNSRSEMNVSTLELGDSALYLCASRYPGSFYGYTFGSGTRLTVV.

This clone was counted at least ten times. The chain couples TRBV5-1 to TRBJ1-1, with 7 bases that match TRBD1. This CDR3 has 13 residues. The V gene's germline CDR1 is SGHRS and CDR2 YFSETQ. J gave up 0 bases and V 7 bases, and 3 bases lay outside the gene matches. DNA for the CDR3: TGCGCCAGCTTCGGGACAGTGAACACTGAAGCTTTCTTT. Residues: CASFGTVNTEAFF.

The chain joins TRBV27 to TRBJ2-1; 7 positions agree with TRBD2. The CDR3 is 13 amino acids. V dropped 2 bases and J dropped 10; count of bases not matched to a gene: 5. CDR1 and CDR2 from the germline V gene are MNHEY and SMNVEV (reference sequence). As DNA, the CDR3 is TGTGCCAGCAGTTTAAATGGACTAGAGGAGCAGTTCTTC. It specifies CASSLNGLEEQFF.

This clone has only one observation. The chain joins TRBV28 to TRBJ2-1, with TRBD1 matching 8 bases. Germline assignment: CDR1 MDHEN and CDR2 SYDVKM. V shed 6 bases, J shed 6 bases, and the junction held 13 bases outside the gene matches. CDR3 length: 16 residues. CDR3 amino acids: CASSSPHRDRTNEQFF. The CDR3 DNA reads TGTGCCAGCAGCTCCCCACACCGGGACAGGACCAATGAGCAGTTCTTC.

This chain uses TRBV4-1 with TRBJ2-5; no reliable D call. V was shortened by 0 bases and J by 1 base, with 12 bases between the two germline ends. The CDR3 extends over 16 amino acids. CDR1 and CDR2 from the germline V gene are MGHRA and YSYEKL. The CDR3 DNA reads as TGCGCCAGCAGCCAAGATGAGGCCGGATTCCAAGAGACCCAGTACTTC. It encodes CASSQDEAGFQETQYF.